The entry below gives a single T cell receptor (beta chain) sequence along with its context. Per germline, CDR1 MGHRA and CDR2 YSYEKL. J lost 6 bases, V lost 3 bases, and 14 bases had no gene match. This CDR3 contains 20 residues. Assay: immunoSEQ multiplex PCR; the TCRdb copy retains only in-frame clones and omits some. The repertoire includes around 140,000 clones, 89% of them detected once, and 2.5% to 3.5% sits in the top ten. This sample was included in a study of T cell responses to AZD1222 COVID-19 vaccine. The J gene is TRBJ2-1, the V gene TRBV4-1; 16 nucleotides line up with TRBD2. This TCR derives from an adult in good health. Sequenced material: peripheral blood, taken on day 0 of AZD1222 vaccination. The CDR3 region has the DNA TGCGCCAGCAGCCAGCCGGGACTAGCGGGAGGGATTTTATGGACCAATGAGCAGTTCTTC. Amino acid sequence: CASSQPGLAGGILWTNEQFF.